These 8 T cell receptor beta chains share one sample of origin, sequenced in a study of PD-1 blockade in classical Hodgkin lymphoma. Some clones are missing from TCRdb's copy, which holds only in-frame ones; the method was immunoSEQ multiplex PCR. The data show about 37,000 clones, around 76% seen once. Every one of the patients relapsed after autologous stem cell transplantation (brentuximab vedotin exposure was variable). Material: peripheral blood mononuclear cells (PBMCs), obtained before the second cycle of nivolumab. These receptors all stem from a human donor with classical Hodgkin lymphoma.

This chain links TRBV4-1 with TRBJ1-3; D is perhaps TRBD1 (5 bases). The germline gives CDR1 MGHRA, CDR2 YSYEKL. The CDR3 is made up of 16 amino acids. V was clipped by 0 bases and J by 2 bases, with 11 bases between them. The CDR3 region is CASSQDSGLAGNTIYF. In nucleotides, the CDR3 is TGCGCCAGCAGCCAAGATTCAGGGTTAGCTGGAAACACCATATATTTT.

The CDR3 here is CASSLSGARNEQYF. The CDR3 DNA reads as TGCGCCAGCAGCTTGTCGGGGGCGCGGAACGAGCAGTACTTC. This sequence joins TRBV5-1 and TRBJ2-7; D may be TRBD1 or TRBD2 (6 bases each). Germline CDR1 and CDR2: SGHRS and YFSETQ. This CDR3 contains 14 residues. V gave up 1 base and J gave up 5 bases, with 13 bases separating them.

The V and J genes are TRBV5-4 and TRBJ1-2; TRBD1 matches 8 bases. The V segment lost 4 bases and the J segment 4 bases; nucleotides outside the gene matches: 6. The CDR3 extends over 14 amino acids. From germline, CDR1 is SGHNT and CDR2 YYREEE (reference sequence). Written as DNA, the CDR3 is TGTGCCAGCAGCCCCGGACAGGGTGGCTATGGCTACACCTTC. It translates to CASSPGQGGYGYTF.

This clone was picked up one time. V and J are TRBV29-1 and TRBJ2-3; 10 bases map to TRBD1. The germline gives CDR1 SQVTM, CDR2 ANQGSEA. After removal of 7 bases from V and 2 bases from J, the junction contained 9 bases not matched to a gene. The CDR3 is made up of 15 amino acids. CDR3 coding DNA: TGCAGCGGACAGGGGGCTGGGGGACCCACAGATACGCAGTATTTT. Protein: CSGQGAGGPTDTQYF.

In its sample, this clone was seen a few times. This chain joins TRBV5-6 and TRBJ2-2; D may be TRBD1 (7 bases). The CDR3 contains 16 residues. V gave up 6 bases and J gave up 2 bases, with 17 bases separating them. In germline, CDR1 is SGHDT, CDR2 YYEEEE. CDR3 DNA: TGTGCCAGCACCCTAGGGCAGGGGGGCAACACCGGGGAGCTGTTTTTT. Its translation: CASTLGQGGNTGELFF. The full variable domain, in which reference TRBV5-6 and TRBJ2-2 provide the parts outside the CDR3, is DAGVTQSPTHLIKTRGQQVTLRCSPKSGHDTVSWYQQALGQGPQFIFQYYEEEERQRGNFPDRFSGHQFPNYSSELNVNALLLGDSALYLCASTLGQGGNTGELFFGEGSRLTVL.

The genes are TRBV29-1 and TRBJ2-3; a possible D gene is TRBD1 (6 bases). Trimming pared 4 bases from V and 2 bases from J, leaving 13 bases between. The CDR3 sequence is 14 residues long. CDR1 is SQVTM, CDR2 ANQGSEA, per germline. CDR3 amino acids: CSVGPQGLTDTQYF. The CDR3 coding sequence is TGCAGCGTTGGGCCCCAGGGGCTCACAGATACGCAGTATTTT.

The V call is TRBV15, the J call TRBJ1-1; D not certain. The V gene's germline CDR1 is LNHNV and CDR2 YYDKDF (reference sequence). This CDR3 contains 11 residues. The germline V and J ends were trimmed by 1 base and 11 bases, with 8 bases remaining between them. The CDR3 sequence: CATSRGDGAFF. CDR3 nucleotide sequence: TGTGCCACCAGCAGAGGGGATGGGGCTTTCTTT.

The CDR3 DNA sequence: TGTGCCAGCAGCCCCAGGGGAGGGAACTATGGCTACACCTTC. Its translation is CASSPRGGNYGYTF. V gene TRBV9 combines with J gene TRBJ1-2, with a possible D match to TRBD1 (6 bases). From germline, CDR1 is SGDLS and CDR2 YYNGEE. This CDR3 region has 14 residues. Trimming shortened V by 4 bases and J by 2 bases, and 12 bases separated the two germline ends.